This T cell receptor beta chain emerged from a study of blood T cell repertoires in COVID-19. Overall study context: Samples taken during acute and convalescent COVID-19 were collected in the United States, Italy and Spain. Sources were T cells, B-cell-depleted T cells, or PBMCs; the material itself was cDNA or gDNA.

This CDR3 comprises 13 residues. Trimming pared 3 bases from V and 3 bases from J, leaving 7 bases between. The germline V gene encodes CDR1 SGHTA and CDR2 FQGNSA. Using immunoSEQ multiplex PCR, the repertoire was profiled, and TCRdb retains in-frame clones only, with some absent. The profile shows nearly 100,000 clones, 70% to 90% of them singletons. This chain links TRBV7-2 with TRBJ2-3; D is unclear. The sample comprised peripheral blood. This TCR was recovered from a man older than 75 with acute or convalescent COVID-19. In DNA form, the CDR3 reads TGTGCCAGCAGCTTCAGTATGACAGATACGCAGTATTTT. Residues: CASSFSMTDTQYF.